A single sample is the source of the 24 T cell receptor beta chains below, sequenced in a study of blood T cell repertoires in COVID-19. TCRdb keeps only in-frame clones here, not all; method: immunoSEQ multiplex PCR. Here the sample spans about 140,000 clones, nearly 80% being singletons. Sequencing was performed on PBMCs or T cells enriched from blood (not recorded which). All receptors come from a woman aged 50 to 60 who had recovered from COVID-19.

This sequence joins TRBV7-2 and TRBJ1-1; 9 positions agree with TRBD1. Germline V gives CDR1 SGHTA, CDR2 FQGNSA. The J segment lost 4 bases and the V segment lost 2 bases, leaving 5 bases of the junction unmatched. This CDR3 is 15 amino acids long. The CDR3 nucleotides read TGTGCCAGCAGCTTAATGACAGGGGGAAGCACTGAAGCTTTCTTT. Residues: CASSLMTGGSTEAFF.

V gene TRBV20-1 combines with J gene TRBJ1-2; TRBD1 aligns across 8 bases. Unmatched junction bases numbered 9, after V lost 6 bases and J lost 12 bases. The CDR3 has 11 amino acids. The V gene's germline CDR1 is DFQATT and CDR2 SNEGSKA (reference sequence). Here the CDR3 reads CSAEGRTGNTF. The CDR3 region has the DNA TGCAGTGCCGAGGGCAGGACAGGGAACACCTTC.

V gene TRBV18 combines with J gene TRBJ2-7; 7 bases line up with TRBD1. After removal of 6 bases from V and 3 bases from J, the junction contained 11 bases not matched to a gene. From germline, CDR1 is KGHSH and CDR2 LQKENI. This CDR3 is built from 15 residues. Here the CDR3 reads CASSRYGQANYEQYF. The CDR3 bases are TGTGCCAGCTCGCGATATGGACAGGCCAACTACGAGCAGTACTTC.

This chain links TRBV7-2 with TRBJ1-1; unclear D gene. The CDR3 totals 13 residues. Trimming shortened V by 3 bases and J by 5 bases, and 10 bases separated the two germline ends. Germline CDR1 reads SGHTA; CDR2 reads FQGNSA. CDR3 in amino acids: CASSLERETEAFF. DNA for the CDR3: TGTGCCAGCAGCTTGGAGAGGGAGACTGAAGCTTTCTTT.

The chain has TRBV7-2 and TRBJ1-1; unclear D gene. CDR3 length: 14 amino acids. Germline V lookup: CDR1 SGHTA, CDR2 FQGNSA. The V end lost 5 bases, the J end lost 1 base, and 11 bases lay between the germline ends. The CDR3 bases are TGTGCCAGCAGCCCCGGCCAGGCGAACACTGAAGCTTTCTTT. Amino acid sequence: CASSPGQANTEAFF.

V and J are TRBV7-8 and TRBJ2-5; 14 bases are shared with TRBD2. The V segment lost 5 bases and the J segment 4 bases; nucleotides outside the gene matches: 6. Germline CDR1 reads SGHVS; CDR2 reads FQNEAQ. CDR3 length equals 16 residues. CDR3 coding DNA: TGTGCCAGCAGCATCTACGGACTAGCGGGAGGAGAGACCCAGTACTTC. It yields the protein CASSIYGLAGGETQYF.

The chain has TRBV9 and TRBJ2-3, with a possible D match to TRBD2 (5 bases). V lost 0 bases to trimming and J lost 3 bases, with 11 bases between them. Germline loops: CDR1 SGDLS, CDR2 YYNGEE. CDR3 length equals 15 residues. CDR3 region: CASSVEGRETDTQYF. As DNA, the CDR3 is TGTGCCAGCAGCGTAGAAGGGAGAGAAACAGATACGCAGTATTTT. The entire variable domain, with the rest obtained from reference TRBV9 and TRBJ2-3, is as follows: DSGVTQTPKHLITATGQRVTLRCSPRSGDLSVYWYQQSLDQGLQFLIQYYNGEERAKGNILERFSAQQFPDLHSELNLSSLELGDSALYFCASSVEGRETDTQYFGPGTRLTVL.

The chain joins TRBV12-5 to TRBJ1-2; tentatively, D is TRBD1 (5 bases). Germline V gene lookup returns CDR1 LGHNT and CDR2 FRNRAP. V shed 6 bases and J shed 4 bases, with 18 bases lying between them. The length of the CDR3 is 15 residues. The CDR3 reads CASGTKDLGGYGYTF. CDR3 in DNA: TGTGCTAGTGGAACAAAGGACCTCGGGGGCTATGGCTACACCTTC. The whole variable domain, filled in from reference TRBV12-5 and TRBJ1-2, reads DARVTQTPRHKVTEMGQEVTMRCQPILGHNTVFWYRQTMMQGLELLAYFRNRAPLDDSGMPKDRFSAEMPDATLATLKIQPSEPRDSAVYFCASGTKDLGGYGYTFGSGTRLTVV.

The chain joins TRBV3-1 (or the pseudogene TRBV3-2) to TRBJ2-1; the D gene is possibly TRBD2 (5 bases). V lost 1 base, J lost 7 bases, and 14 bases lay in between. Germline V gene data show CDR1 as LGHDT and CDR2 as YNNKEL (reference sequence). The CDR3 totals 15 residues. CDR3 coding DNA: TGTGCCAGCAGCCAAGGTACTGGCGGGTGGAATGAGCAGTTCTTC. Translating it yields CASSQGTGGWNEQFF.

The chain recombines TRBV18 with TRBJ1-1; D might be TRBD1 (5 bases). Per germline, CDR1 KGHSH and CDR2 LQKENI. V lost 2 bases to trimming and J lost 3 bases, with 10 bases between them. The CDR3 extends over 14 amino acids. The CDR3 DNA sequence: TGTGCCAGCTCACCATTGGGGCGCCACACTGAAGCTTTCTTT. Protein: CASSPLGRHTEAFF.

The count of this clone is one. The V and J genes are TRBV5-8 and TRBJ1-5; 7 nucleotides line up with TRBD1. The CDR3 is made up of 15 amino acids. Germline V gene data show CDR1 as SGHTS and CDR2 as YDEGEE. The junction had 9 bases not matched to a gene; V was cut back by 4 bases and J by 5 bases. The CDR3 region has the DNA TGTGCCAGCAGCCCCACGGGACAGCAGTATCAGCCCCAGCATTTT. Its translation is CASSPTGQQYQPQHF.

This clone was found a few times. The chain combines TRBV5-1 with TRBJ2-7; 11 bases fit TRBD1. The junction had 5 bases not matched to a gene; V was cut back by 3 bases and J by 6 bases. Germline V gene lookup returns CDR1 SGHRS and CDR2 YFSETQ. The CDR3 contains 14 residues. CDR3: CASSWGQGESEQYF. CDR3 DNA: TGCGCCAGCAGCTGGGGACAGGGGGAGAGCGAGCAGTACTTC. The full variable domain, in which reference TRBV5-1 and TRBJ2-7 provide the parts outside the CDR3, is KAGVTQTPRYLIKTRGQQVTLSCSPISGHRSVSWYQQTPGQGLQFLFEYFSETQRNKGNFPGRFSGRQFSNSRSEMNVSTLELGDSALYLCASSWGQGESEQYFGPGTRLTVT.

The genes are TRBV5-1 and TRBJ2-3; TRBD2 agrees at 12 bases. The length of the CDR3 is 20 residues. The V segment lost 0 bases and the J segment 3 bases; nucleotides outside the gene matches: 14. The germline V gene encodes CDR1 SGHRS and CDR2 YFSETQ. The CDR3 is CASSLAPLSPSGRVTDTQYF. The CDR3 DNA follows: TGCGCCAGCAGCTTGGCACCTCTCTCCCCTAGCGGGAGGGTTACAGATACGCAGTATTTT. The whole variable domain, remainder taken from reference TRBV5-1 and TRBJ2-3, is KAGVTQTPRYLIKTRGQQVTLSCSPISGHRSVSWYQQTPGQGLQFLFEYFSETQRNKGNFPGRFSGRQFSNSRSEMNVSTLELGDSALYLCASSLAPLSPSGRVTDTQYFGPGTRLTVL.

This clone has just a few counts. This chain links TRBV7-2 with TRBJ2-1; 7 bases map to TRBD2. This CDR3 is 15 amino acids long. Germline CDR1 and CDR2: SGHTA and FQGNSA. V lost 3 bases to trimming and J lost 5 bases; unmatched junction nucleotides: 7. The CDR3 coding sequence is TGTGCCAGCAGCTTGCCGGGACTACGGAACAATGAGCAGTTCTTC. Its protein product is CASSLPGLRNNEQFF.

This clone appeared a single time. This chain uses TRBV30 with TRBJ1-5; possibly TRBD1 for D (5 bases). CDR1 is GTSNPN and CDR2 is SVGIG in the germline V gene (reference sequence). Deletions cut 0 bases from V and 10 bases from J, with 13 bases between. CDR3 length: 13 residues. The CDR3 loop reads CAWSVPSGHPQHF. CDR3 coding DNA: TGTGCCTGGAGTGTACCGTCAGGGCACCCCCAGCATTTT.

This clone appeared a few times. This sequence joins TRBV5-4 and TRBJ2-1; TRBD2 agrees at 10 bases. The J segment lost 1 base and the V segment lost 2 bases, leaving 3 bases of the junction unmatched. CDR3 length: 16 residues. The germline CDR1 and CDR2 sequences are SGHNT and YYREEE (reference sequence). CDR3 DNA: TGTGCCAGCAGCTTCCCTAGCGGGGGATCCTACAATGAGCAGTTCTTC. This gives the protein CASSFPSGGSYNEQFF.

V and J are TRBV20-1 and TRBJ1-1; D is undetermined. The CDR3 contains 13 residues. Germline values: CDR1 DFQATT, CDR2 SNEGSKA (reference sequence). Trimming pared 5 bases from V and 5 bases from J, leaving 15 bases between. The CDR3: CSARGRLGTEAFF. The CDR3 DNA reads as TGCAGTGCTCGTGGCCGGCTCGGGACTGAAGCTTTCTTT.

The chain joins TRBV28 to TRBJ1-6; no firm D call. The V end was cut by 3 bases, the J end by 5 bases, with 8 bases between. CDR3 length equals 14 residues. CDR1 MDHEN and CDR2 SYDVKM come from the germline V gene. In nucleotides, the CDR3 is TGTGCCAGCAGTTTTCTTTCGGATAATTCACCCCTCCACTTT. It is translated as CASSFLSDNSPLHF.

The V gene is TRBV5-1, the J gene TRBJ1-3; 8 nucleotides agree with TRBD1. The CDR3 loop spans 16 amino acids. The germline V gene encodes CDR1 SGHRS and CDR2 YFSETQ. J was trimmed by 2 bases and V by 4 bases; bases with no gene match: 8. The CDR3 region has the DNA TGCGCCAGCAGCACAGGCAGGGGGCAGGCTGGAAACACCATATATTTT. It is translated as CASSTGRGQAGNTIYF.

This clone appeared a single time. The chain recombines TRBV6-2 or TRBV6-3 with TRBJ2-3; D gene ambiguous. Germline V gene sequence: CDR1 MNHEY, CDR2 SVGEGT. CDR3 length equals 14 residues. The V end was cut by 2 bases, the J end by 3 bases, with 9 bases between. CDR3 bases: TGTGCCAGCAGTTACAGTGCGAGTACAGATACGCAGTATTTT. It translates to CASSYSASTDTQYF.

The V gene is TRBV18, the J gene TRBJ2-5; weak D call: TRBD2 (5 bases). The V end lost 0 bases, the J end lost 5 bases, and 7 bases lay between the germline ends. Germline CDR1 reads KGHSH; CDR2 reads LQKENI. This CDR3 has 13 amino acids. In nucleotides, the CDR3 is TGTGCCAGCTCACCACCGAGGAGGGAGACCCAGTACTTC. This codes for CASSPPRRETQYF.

The chain employs TRBV5-6 and TRBJ1-2; perhaps TRBD1 as D (5 bases). Germline CDR1 is SGHDT and CDR2 is YYEEEE. The CDR3 is 13 amino acids. V dropped 4 bases and J dropped 5 bases, with 12 bases sitting between them. The CDR3 region is CASSRPTGYGYTF. CDR3 in DNA: TGTGCCAGCAGCCGGCCCACAGGATATGGCTACACCTTC.

The chain recombines TRBV11-3 with TRBJ2-1; no clear D. The CDR3 sequence is 14 residues long. V lost 0 bases and J lost 4, with 7 bases in between. CDR1 and CDR2 from the germline V gene are SGHNT and YENEEA. The CDR3 sequence is CASSLEGAYNEQFF. The DNA of the CDR3 is TGTGCCAGCAGCTTAGAAGGAGCGTACAATGAGCAGTTCTTC.

This clone was observed many times. A read error may produce the germline difference seen at one junction end. The chain uses TRBV5-4 and TRBJ1-4; tentative D call: TRBD1 (5 bases). The CDR3 totals 13 residues. Per germline, CDR1 SGHNT and CDR2 YYREEE (reference sequence). CDR3 sequence (DNA): TGTGCCAGCAGCTCGGGTGGGGAAGGGGAAACTGTTTTT. As protein: CASSSGGEGETVF. The full variable domain, with the rest looked up from reference TRBV5-4 and TRBJ1-4, is ETGVTQSPTHLIKTRGQQVTLRCSSQSGHNTVSWYQQALGQGPQFIFQYYREEENGRGNFPPRFSGLQFPNYSSELNVNALELDDSALYLCASSSGGEGETVFGSGTQLSVL.